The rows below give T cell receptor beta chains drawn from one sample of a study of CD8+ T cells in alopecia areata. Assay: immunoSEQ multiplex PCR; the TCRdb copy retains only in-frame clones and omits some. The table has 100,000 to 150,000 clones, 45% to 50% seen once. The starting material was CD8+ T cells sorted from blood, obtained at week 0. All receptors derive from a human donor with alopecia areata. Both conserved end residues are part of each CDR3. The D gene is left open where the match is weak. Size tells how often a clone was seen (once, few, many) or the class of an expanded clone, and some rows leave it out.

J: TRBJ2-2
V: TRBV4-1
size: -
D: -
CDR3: CASSQDPKGPFGELFF
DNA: TGCGCCAGCAGCCAAGATCCCAAGGGGCCGTTTGGGGAGCTGTTTTTT

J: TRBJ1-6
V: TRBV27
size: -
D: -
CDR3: CASTLGGSDSPLHF
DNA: TGTGCCAGCACCCTGGGGGGATCGGATTCACCCCTCCACTTT

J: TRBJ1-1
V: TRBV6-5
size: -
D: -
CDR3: CASSRPGNVNTEAFF
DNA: TGTGCCAGCAGTCGCCCCGGTAATGTGAACACTGAAGCTTTCTTT

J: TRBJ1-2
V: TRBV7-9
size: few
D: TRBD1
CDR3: CATLGDSWAYGYTF
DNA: TGTGCCACCCTCGGGGACAGTTGGGCCTATGGCTACACCTTC

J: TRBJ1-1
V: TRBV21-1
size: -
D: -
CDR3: CASSLGQGVAEAFF
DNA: TGTGCCAGCAGTTTAGGACAGGGGGTTGCTGAAGCTTTCTTT

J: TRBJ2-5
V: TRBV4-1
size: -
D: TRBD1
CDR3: CASSPRQGGPETQYF
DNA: TGCGCCAGCAGCCCTAGACAGGGGGGCCCAGAGACCCAGTACTTC

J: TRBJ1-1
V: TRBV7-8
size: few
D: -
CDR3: CASSWAGDEAFF
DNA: TGTGCCAGCAGCTGGGCGGGAGACGAAGCTTTCTTT

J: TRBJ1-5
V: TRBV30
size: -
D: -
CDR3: CAWGWENSNQPQHF
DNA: TGTGCCTGGGGGTGGGAGAATAGCAATCAGCCCCAGCATTTT

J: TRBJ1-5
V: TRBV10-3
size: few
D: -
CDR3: CAISEEYSNQPQHF
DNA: TGTGCCATCAGTGAGGAGTATAGCAATCAGCCCCAGCATTTT

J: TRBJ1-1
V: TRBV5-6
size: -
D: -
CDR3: CASSFFRAIMNTEAFF
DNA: TGTGCCAGCAGCTTTTTCAGGGCCATTATGAACACTGAAGCTTTCTTT

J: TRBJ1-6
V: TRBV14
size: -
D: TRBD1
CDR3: CASSRTGVPSPLHF
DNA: TGTGCCAGCAGTCGGACAGGGGTACCTTCACCCCTCCACTTT

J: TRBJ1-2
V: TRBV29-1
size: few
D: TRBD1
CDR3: CSVALDRAGYGYTF
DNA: TGCAGCGTTGCCCTTGACAGGGCGGGCTATGGCTACACCTTC

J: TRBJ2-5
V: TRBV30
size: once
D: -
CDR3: CAWLGPNPEETQYF
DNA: TGTGCCTGGCTAGGGCCGAACCCGGAGGAGACCCAGTACTTC

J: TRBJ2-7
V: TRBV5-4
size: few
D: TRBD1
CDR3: CASSVYRGNYEQYF
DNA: TGTGCCAGCAGTGTTTACAGGGGGAATTACGAGCAGTACTTC

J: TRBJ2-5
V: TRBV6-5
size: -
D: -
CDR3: CASGQTGIFSETQYF
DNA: TGTGCCAGCGGCCAAACGGGCATCTTCTCCGAGACCCAGTACTTC

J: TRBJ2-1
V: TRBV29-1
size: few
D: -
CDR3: CSALTEVNEQFF
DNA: TGCAGCGCCCTTACGGAGGTTAATGAGCAGTTCTTC

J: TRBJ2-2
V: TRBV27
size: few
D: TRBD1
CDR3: CASSFWTGEGTGELFF
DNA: TGTGCCAGCAGTTTTTGGACAGGGGAGGGCACCGGGGAGCTGTTTTTT

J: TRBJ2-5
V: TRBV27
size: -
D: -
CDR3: CASSITQDQETQYF
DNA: TGTGCCAGCAGTATCACACAGGACCAAGAGACCCAGTACTTC

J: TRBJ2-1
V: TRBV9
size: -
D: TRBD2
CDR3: CASSLSRTSVYNEQFF
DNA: TGTGCCAGCAGCCTTTCTCGGACTAGCGTTTACAATGAGCAGTTCTTC

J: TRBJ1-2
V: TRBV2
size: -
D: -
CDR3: CASSDPRVGHYGYTF
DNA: TGTGCCAGCAGTGACCCCAGGGTGGGTCACTATGGCTACACCTTC

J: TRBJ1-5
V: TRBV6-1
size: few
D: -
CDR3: CASLLVPEGQPQHF
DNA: TGTGCCAGCCTATTGGTTCCCGAGGGTCAGCCCCAGCATTTT

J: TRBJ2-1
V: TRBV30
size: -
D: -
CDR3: CAWNGDNYNEQFF
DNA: TGTGCCTGGAACGGCGACAACTACAATGAGCAGTTCTTC

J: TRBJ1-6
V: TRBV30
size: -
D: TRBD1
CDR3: CAWSLPWDSLDSPLHF
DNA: TGTGCCTGGAGTCTCCCCTGGGACAGCTTAGATTCACCCCTCCACTTT

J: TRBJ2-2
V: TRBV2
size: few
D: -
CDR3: CASRHSEGPGELFF
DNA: TGTGCCAGCAGACACTCCGAGGGCCCCGGGGAGCTGTTTTTT

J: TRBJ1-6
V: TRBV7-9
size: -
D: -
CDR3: CASSLEGTYNSPLHF
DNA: TGTGCCAGCAGCTTAGAGGGAACCTATAATTCACCCCTCCACTTT

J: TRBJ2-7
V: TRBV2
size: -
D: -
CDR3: CASSEAPGKISYEQYF
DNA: TGTGCCAGCAGTGAAGCGCCAGGAAAAATCTCCTACGAGCAGTACTTC

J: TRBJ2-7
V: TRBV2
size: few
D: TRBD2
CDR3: CASSERDYSYEQYF
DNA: TGTGCCAGCAGTGAAAGGGACTATTCCTACGAGCAGTACTTC

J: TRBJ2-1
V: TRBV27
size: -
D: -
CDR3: CASGQKQFF
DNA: TGTGCCAGCGGACAGAAGCAGTTCTTC

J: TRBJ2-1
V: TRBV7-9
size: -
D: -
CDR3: CASSLAQGSYNEQFF
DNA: TGTGCCAGCAGCTTAGCCCAGGGGTCCTACAATGAGCAGTTCTTC

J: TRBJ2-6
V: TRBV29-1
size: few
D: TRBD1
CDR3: CSVVRWDRGLGANVLTF
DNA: TGCAGCGTTGTAAGATGGGACAGGGGGCTTGGGGCCAACGTCCTGACTTTC

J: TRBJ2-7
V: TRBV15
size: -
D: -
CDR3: CATSFGGSYEQYF
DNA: TGTGCCACCAGCTTCGGGGGTTCCTACGAGCAGTACTTC

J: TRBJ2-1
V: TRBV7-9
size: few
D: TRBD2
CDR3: CASSFGLAGGPDEQFF
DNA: TGTGCCAGCAGCTTCGGACTAGCGGGGGGGCCCGATGAGCAGTTCTTC

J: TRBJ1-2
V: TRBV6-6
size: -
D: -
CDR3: CASSYQGPNYGYTF
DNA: TGTGCCAGCAGTTACCAGGGACCTAACTATGGCTACACCTTC

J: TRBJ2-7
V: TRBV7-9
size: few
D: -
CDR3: CASSPPLEGSHEQYF
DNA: TGTGCCAGCAGCCCCCCCCTGGAAGGCTCCCACGAGCAGTACTTC

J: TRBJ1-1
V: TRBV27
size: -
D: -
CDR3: CASSPLGGAGTEAFF
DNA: TGTGCCAGCAGTCCCCTAGGAGGGGCTGGGACTGAAGCTTTCTTT

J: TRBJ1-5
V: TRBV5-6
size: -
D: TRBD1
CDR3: CASSLGWTGEGNQPQHF
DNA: TGTGCCAGCAGCTTGGGGTGGACAGGGGAAGGAAATCAGCCCCAGCATTTT

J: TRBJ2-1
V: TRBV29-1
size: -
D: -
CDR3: CSVEEMRDEQFF
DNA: TGCAGCGTTGAAGAAATGAGAGATGAGCAGTTCTTC

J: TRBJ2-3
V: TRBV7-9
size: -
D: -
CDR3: CASSSTLTDTQYF
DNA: TGTGCCAGCAGCTCGACACTCACAGATACGCAGTATTTT

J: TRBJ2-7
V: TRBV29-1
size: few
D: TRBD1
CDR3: CSVDMGQGYEQYF
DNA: TGCAGCGTTGACATGGGACAGGGCTACGAGCAGTACTTC

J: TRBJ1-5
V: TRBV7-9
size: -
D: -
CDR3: CASSIGDNQPQHF
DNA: TGTGCCAGCAGCATCGGTGACAATCAGCCCCAGCATTTT

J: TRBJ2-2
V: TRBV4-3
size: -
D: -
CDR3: CASSQGGGTENTGELFF
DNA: TGCGCCAGCAGCCAAGGGGGCGGGACAGAGAACACCGGGGAGCTGTTTTTT

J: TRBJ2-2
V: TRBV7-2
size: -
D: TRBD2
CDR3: CASSPGLAVNTGELFF
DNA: TGTGCCAGCAGCCCGGGACTAGCGGTGAACACCGGGGAGCTGTTTTTT

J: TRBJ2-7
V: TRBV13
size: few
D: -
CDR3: CASSLAGEQYF
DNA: TGTGCCAGCAGCTTAGCGGGAGAGCAGTACTTC

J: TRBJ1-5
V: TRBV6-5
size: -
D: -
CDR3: CASSYRGVNQPQHF
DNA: TGTGCCAGCAGTTACCGGGGGGTCAATCAGCCCCAGCATTTT

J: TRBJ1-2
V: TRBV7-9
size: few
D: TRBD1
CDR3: CASRHRDRDYGYTF
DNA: TGTGCCAGCAGACACCGGGACAGGGATTATGGCTACACCTTC